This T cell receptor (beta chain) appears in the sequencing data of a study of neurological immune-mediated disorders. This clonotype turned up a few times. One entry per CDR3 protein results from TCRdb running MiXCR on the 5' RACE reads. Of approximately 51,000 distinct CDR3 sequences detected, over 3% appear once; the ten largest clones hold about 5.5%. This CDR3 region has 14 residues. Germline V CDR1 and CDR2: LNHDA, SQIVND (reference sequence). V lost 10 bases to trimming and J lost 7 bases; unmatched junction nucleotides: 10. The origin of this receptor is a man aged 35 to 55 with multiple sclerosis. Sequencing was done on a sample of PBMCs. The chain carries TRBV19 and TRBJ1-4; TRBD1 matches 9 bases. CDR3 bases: TGTGCCACGTCGGGGGGGACAGGGCGTGAAAAACTGTTTTTT. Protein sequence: CATSGGTGREKLFF. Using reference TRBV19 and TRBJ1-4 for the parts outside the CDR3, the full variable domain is DGGITQSPKYLFRKEGQNVTLSCEQNLNHDAMYWYRQDPGQGLRLIYYSQIVNDFQKGDIAEGYSVSREKKESFPLTVTSAQKNPTAFYLCATSGGTGREKLFFGSGTQLSVL.